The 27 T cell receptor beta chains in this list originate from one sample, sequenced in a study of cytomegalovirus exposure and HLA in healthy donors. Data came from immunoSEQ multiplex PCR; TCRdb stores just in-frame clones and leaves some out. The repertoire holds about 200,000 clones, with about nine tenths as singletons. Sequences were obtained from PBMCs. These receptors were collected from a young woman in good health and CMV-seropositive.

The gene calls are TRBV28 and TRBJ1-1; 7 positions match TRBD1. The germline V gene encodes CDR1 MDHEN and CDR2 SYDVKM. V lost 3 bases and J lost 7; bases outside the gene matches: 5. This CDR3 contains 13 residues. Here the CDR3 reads CASSFPGGGEAFF. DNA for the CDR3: TGTGCCAGCAGTTTCCCAGGGGGAGGTGAAGCTTTCTTT.

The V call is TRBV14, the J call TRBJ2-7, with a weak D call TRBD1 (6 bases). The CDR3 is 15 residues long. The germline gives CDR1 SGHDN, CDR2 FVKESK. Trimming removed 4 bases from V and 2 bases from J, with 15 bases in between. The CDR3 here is CASSRRDILPYEQYF. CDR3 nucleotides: TGTGCCAGCAGCCGACGGGACATCCTCCCCTACGAGCAGTACTTC.

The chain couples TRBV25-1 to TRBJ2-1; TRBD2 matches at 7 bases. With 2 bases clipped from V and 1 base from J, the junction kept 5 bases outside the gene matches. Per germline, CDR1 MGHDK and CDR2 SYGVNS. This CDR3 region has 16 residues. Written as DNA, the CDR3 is TGTGCCAGCAGTGAAGGTGGGAGGGCTTCCTACAATGAGCAGTTCTTC. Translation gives CASSEGGRASYNEQFF.

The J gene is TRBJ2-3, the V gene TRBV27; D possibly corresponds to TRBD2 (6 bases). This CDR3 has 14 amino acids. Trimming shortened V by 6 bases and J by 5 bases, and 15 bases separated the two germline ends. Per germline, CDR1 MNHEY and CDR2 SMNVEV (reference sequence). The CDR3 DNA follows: TGTGCCAGCAGGCCTGTTGGGACTGAAGATACGCAGTATTTT. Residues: CASRPVGTEDTQYF.

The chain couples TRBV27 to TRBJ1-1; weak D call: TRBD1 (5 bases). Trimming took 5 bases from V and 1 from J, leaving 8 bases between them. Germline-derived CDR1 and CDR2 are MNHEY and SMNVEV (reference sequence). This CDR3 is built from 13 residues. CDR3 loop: CASSPTGNTEAFF. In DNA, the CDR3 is TGTGCCAGCAGTCCTACAGGGAACACTGAAGCTTTCTTT.

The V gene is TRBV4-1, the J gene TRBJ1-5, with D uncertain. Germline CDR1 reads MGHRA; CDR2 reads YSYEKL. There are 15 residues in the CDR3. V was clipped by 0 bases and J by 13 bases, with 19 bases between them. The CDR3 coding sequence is TGCGCCAGCAGCCAAGACCTGATCTCGGGGAACCCACAGCATTTT. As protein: CASSQDLISGNPQHF.

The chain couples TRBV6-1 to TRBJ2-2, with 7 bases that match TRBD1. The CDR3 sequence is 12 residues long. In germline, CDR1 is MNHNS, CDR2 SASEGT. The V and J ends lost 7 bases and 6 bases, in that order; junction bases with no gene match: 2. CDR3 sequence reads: CASIGTAGELFF. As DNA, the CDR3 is TGTGCCAGCATTGGGACAGCCGGGGAGCTGTTTTTT.

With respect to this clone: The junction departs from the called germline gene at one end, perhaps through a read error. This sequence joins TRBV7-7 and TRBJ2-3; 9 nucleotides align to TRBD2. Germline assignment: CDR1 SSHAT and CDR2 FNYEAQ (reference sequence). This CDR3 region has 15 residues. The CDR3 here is CASSLGLASTDTQYF. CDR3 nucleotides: TGTGCTAGCAGCTTAGGACTAGCGAGCACAGATACGCAGTATTTT.

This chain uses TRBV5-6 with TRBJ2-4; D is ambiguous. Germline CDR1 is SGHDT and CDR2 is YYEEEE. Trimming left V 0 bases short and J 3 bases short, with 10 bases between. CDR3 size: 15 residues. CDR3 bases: TGTGCCAGCAGCTTGGTGGTCTCAGGCAAAAACATTCAGTACTTC. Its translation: CASSLVVSGKNIQYF.

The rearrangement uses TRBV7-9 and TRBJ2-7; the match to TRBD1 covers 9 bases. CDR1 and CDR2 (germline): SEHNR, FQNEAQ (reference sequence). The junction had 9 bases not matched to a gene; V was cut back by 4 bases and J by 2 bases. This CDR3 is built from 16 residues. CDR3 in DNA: TGTGCCAGCAGCTCGACACAGGGGGCACCCCCCTACGAGCAGTACTTC. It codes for CASSSTQGAPPYEQYF.

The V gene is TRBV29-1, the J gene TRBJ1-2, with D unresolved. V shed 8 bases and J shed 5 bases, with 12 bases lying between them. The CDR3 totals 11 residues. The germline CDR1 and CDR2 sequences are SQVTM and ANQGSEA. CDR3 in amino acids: CSSLGGYGYTF. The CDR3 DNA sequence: TGCAGCTCACTAGGAGGGTATGGCTACACCTTC.

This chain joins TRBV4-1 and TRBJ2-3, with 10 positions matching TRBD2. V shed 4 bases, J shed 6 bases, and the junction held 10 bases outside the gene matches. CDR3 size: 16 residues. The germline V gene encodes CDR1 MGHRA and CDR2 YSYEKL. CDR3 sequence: CASSLSSGRVFDTQYF. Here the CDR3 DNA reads TGCGCCAGCAGCCTATCGAGCGGGAGGGTTTTCGATACGCAGTATTTT.

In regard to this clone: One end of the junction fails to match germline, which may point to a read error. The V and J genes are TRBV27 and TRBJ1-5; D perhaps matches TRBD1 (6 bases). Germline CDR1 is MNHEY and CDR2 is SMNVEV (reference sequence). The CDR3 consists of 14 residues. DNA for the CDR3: TGTGCCAGCAGTTTACAGGGGCGGAATCAACCCCAGCATTTT. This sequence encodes CASSLQGRNQPQHF.

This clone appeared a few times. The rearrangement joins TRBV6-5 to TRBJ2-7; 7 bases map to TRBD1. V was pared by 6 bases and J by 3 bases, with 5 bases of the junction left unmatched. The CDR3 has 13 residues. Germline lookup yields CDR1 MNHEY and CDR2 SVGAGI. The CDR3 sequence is CASSTGVLYEQYF. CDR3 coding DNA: TGTGCCAGCAGCACAGGGGTCCTCTACGAGCAGTACTTC.

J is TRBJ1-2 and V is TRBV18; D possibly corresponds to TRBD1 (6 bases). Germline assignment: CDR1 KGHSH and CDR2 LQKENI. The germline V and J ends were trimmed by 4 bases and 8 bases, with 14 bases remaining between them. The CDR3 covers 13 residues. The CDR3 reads CASSQIRQVGYTF. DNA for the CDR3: TGTGCCAGCTCACAGATTCGACAGGTCGGCTACACCTTC.

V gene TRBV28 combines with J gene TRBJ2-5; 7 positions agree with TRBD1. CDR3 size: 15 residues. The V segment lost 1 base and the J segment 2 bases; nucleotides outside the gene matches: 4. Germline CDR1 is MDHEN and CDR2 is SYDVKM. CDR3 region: CASSLSTGDQETQYF. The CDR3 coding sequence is TGTGCCAGCAGTTTATCCACAGGGGATCAAGAGACCCAGTACTTC.

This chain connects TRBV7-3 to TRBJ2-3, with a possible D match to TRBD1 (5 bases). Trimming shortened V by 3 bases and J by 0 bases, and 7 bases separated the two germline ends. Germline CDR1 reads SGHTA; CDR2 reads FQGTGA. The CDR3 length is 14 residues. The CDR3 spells CASSLDTSTDTQYF. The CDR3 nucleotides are TGTGCCAGCAGCTTGGACACTAGCACAGATACGCAGTATTTT.

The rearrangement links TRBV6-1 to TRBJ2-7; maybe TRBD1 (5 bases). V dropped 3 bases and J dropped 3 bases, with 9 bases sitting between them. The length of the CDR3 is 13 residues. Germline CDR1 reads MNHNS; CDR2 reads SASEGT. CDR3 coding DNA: TGTGCCAGCAGTGATTGGACAAGCTACGAGCAGTACTTC. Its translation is CASSDWTSYEQYF.

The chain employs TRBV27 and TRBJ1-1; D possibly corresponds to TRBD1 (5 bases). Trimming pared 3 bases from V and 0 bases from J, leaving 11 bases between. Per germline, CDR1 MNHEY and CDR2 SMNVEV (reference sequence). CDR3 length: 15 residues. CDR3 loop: CASSFGVDMNTEAFF. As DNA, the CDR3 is TGTGCCAGCAGTTTTGGGGTGGACATGAACACTGAAGCTTTCTTT.

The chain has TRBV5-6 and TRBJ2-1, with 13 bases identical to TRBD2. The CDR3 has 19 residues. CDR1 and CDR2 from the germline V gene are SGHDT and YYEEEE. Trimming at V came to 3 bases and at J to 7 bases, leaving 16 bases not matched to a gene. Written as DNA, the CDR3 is TGTGCCAGCAGCTCCACTAGTCCGACTAGCGGGAGGCCGAGGAATGAGCAGTTCTTC. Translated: CASSSTSPTSGRPRNEQFF.

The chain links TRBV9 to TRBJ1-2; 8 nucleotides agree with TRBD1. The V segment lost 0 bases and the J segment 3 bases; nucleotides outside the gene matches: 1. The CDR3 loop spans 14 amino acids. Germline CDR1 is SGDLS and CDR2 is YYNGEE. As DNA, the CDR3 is TGTGCCAGCAGCGTAGAGGACAGGGACTATGGCTACACCTTC. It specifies CASSVEDRDYGYTF.

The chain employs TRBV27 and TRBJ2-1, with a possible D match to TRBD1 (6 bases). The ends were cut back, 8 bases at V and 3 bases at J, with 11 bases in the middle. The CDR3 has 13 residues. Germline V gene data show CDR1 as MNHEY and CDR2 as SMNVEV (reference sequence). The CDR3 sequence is CASGTDSYNEQFF. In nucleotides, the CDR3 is TGTGCCAGCGGGACGGACAGCTACAATGAGCAGTTCTTC.

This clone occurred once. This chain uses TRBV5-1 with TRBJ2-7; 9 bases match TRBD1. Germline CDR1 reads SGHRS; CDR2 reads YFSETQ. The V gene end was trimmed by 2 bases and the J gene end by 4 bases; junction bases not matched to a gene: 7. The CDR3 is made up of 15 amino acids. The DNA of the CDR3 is TGCGCCAGCAGCTTCGGGACAGGGTCTATGTACGAGCAGTACTTC. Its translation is CASSFGTGSMYEQYF.

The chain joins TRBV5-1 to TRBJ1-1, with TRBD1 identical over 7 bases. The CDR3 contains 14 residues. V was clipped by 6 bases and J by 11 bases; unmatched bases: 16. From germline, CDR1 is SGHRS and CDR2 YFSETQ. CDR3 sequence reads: CASTPYGQASMAFF. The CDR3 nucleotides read TGCGCCAGCACCCCCTATGGACAGGCTTCTATGGCTTTCTTT. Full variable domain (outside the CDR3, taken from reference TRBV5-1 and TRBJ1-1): KAGVTQTPRYLIKTRGQQVTLSCSPISGHRSVSWYQQTPGQGLQFLFEYFSETQRNKGNFPGRFSGRQFSNSRSEMNVSTLELGDSALYLCASTPYGQASMAFFGQGTRLTVV.

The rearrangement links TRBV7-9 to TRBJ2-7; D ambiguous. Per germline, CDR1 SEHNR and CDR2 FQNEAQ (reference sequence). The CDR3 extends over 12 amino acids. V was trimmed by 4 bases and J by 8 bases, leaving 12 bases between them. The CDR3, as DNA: TGTGCCAGCAGCTCCGGTTTTGTCAAGCAGTACTTC. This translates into CASSSGFVKQYF.

CDR3 region: CAWSAIAGGVNEQFF. As DNA, the CDR3 is TGTGCCTGGAGCGCGATAGCGGGAGGGGTAAATGAGCAGTTCTTC. The gene calls are TRBV30 and TRBJ2-1; 11 bases are a match to TRBD2. The junction had 8 bases not matched to a gene; V was cut back by 3 bases and J by 7 bases. There are 15 residues in the CDR3. Germline loops: CDR1 GTSNPN, CDR2 SVGIG (reference sequence).

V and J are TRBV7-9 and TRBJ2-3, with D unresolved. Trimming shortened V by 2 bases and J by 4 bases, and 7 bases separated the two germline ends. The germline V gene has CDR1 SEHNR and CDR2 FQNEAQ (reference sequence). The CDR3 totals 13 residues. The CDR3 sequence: CASSLKRADTQYF. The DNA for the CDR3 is TGTGCCAGCAGCTTAAAACGGGCAGATACGCAGTATTTT.